A single sample gave rise to the 7 T cell receptor beta chains below, sequenced in a study of CXCR3-negative and CXCR3-positive naive CD8 T cells. The antigens of these receptors remain unknown. Study results and limitations: CXCR3-positive naive cells had more hydrophobic TRB CDR3s than CXCR3-negative naive cells.

Via 5' RACE with UMI labels, TRB cDNA libraries were prepared. After re-calling the 5' RACE reads, TCRdb lists one entry per CDR3 protein, DNA absent. The repertoire table contains approximately 90,000 distinct CDR3 sequences. The material sequenced was naive CXCR3+ CD8+ T cells from blood. The subset was: CD45RO-CCR7+CD27+CD95- naive CD8+ T cells expressing CXCR3 (TNR3+). These receptors were obtained from a human donor in good health. Some clones in this sample may be carry-over from other donors' samples.

This chain joins TRBV28 and TRBJ1-4; the TCRdb D gene call, TRBD1, has no DNA to confirm it. This CDR3 is 14 amino acids long. Per germline, CDR1 MDHEN and CDR2 SYDVKM. The CDR3 protein is CASSLEFTGGKLFF.

The chain recombines TRBV19 with TRBJ1-1; the D gene TCRdb calls, TRBD1, cannot be checked with no DNA. This CDR3 is 13 amino acids long. CDR1 is LNHDA and CDR2 is SQIVND in the germline V gene (reference sequence). CDR3 residues: CATKGPMNTEAFF.

The chain links TRBV12-5 to TRBJ2-1; TCRdb's D call of TRBD1 is untestable without DNA. CDR1 and CDR2 from the germline V gene are LGHNT and FRNRAP. The CDR3 totals 14 residues. Here the CDR3 reads CASGRTGPGNEQFF.

This chain joins TRBV7-2 and TRBJ2-5. Germline-derived CDR1 and CDR2 are SGHTA and FQGNSA. CDR3 length equals 12 residues. CDR3 in amino acids: CASSGYGETQYF.

The chain couples TRBV7-6 to TRBJ1-1; TCRdb's D call of TRBD1 is untestable without DNA. The CDR3 totals 15 residues. The germline V gene encodes CDR1 SGHVS and CDR2 FNYEAQ. The CDR3 sequence is CASSLGQGAVAEAFF.

V usage is TRBV6-2 or TRBV6-3 and J usage is TRBJ2-3. Germline V gene data show CDR1 as MNHEY and CDR2 as SVGEGT. The CDR3 contains 13 residues. The CDR3 protein is CASSYAGENTQYF.

The V call is TRBV14, the J call TRBJ2-7; the TCRdb call, TRBD1, lacks DNA for checking. The CDR3 is 14 amino acids. Germline CDR1 and CDR2: SGHDN and FVKESK. The CDR3 is CASSQVPGSHEQYF.